This TCR beta chain was identified in a study of T cell repertoires in cytomegalovirus infection. Study in general: TCR beta signatures that were public indicated CMV infection and matching HLA type. The study's findings and limits: Using cumulative public TCR beta family frequency, the authors identified those who carried CMV together with the relevant HLA.

V was shortened by 2 bases and J by 8 bases, with 19 bases between the two germline ends. Per germline, CDR1 MNHNS and CDR2 SASEGT. CDR3 length: 16 residues. TCRdb reprocessed the reads with MiXCR, giving one entry per CDR3 protein. The sample holds about 490,000 distinct CDR3 sequences, around 27% seen once. Only a few counts were recorded for this clonotype. Its specificity is not known. The material sequenced was PBMCs. The chain recombines TRBV6-1 with TRBJ2-4; either TRBD1 or TRBD2 may fit D (6 bases each). This clonotype was sampled from a human donor in good health (CMV status not recorded). Some clones in this sample may be carry-over from other donors' samples. The CDR3 protein is CASSELSLWRGDIQYF. CDR3 nucleotides: TGTGCCAGCAGTGAACTGAGCCTCTGGAGGGGGGACATTCAGTACTTC.